The present entry profiles one T cell receptor (beta chain) with its context. Its target antigen remains unknown. Base qualities are not recorded, but no much larger clone differs from it by a single base. The data were taken from a study of T cell responses to AZD1222 COVID-19 vaccine (dated by TCRdb to about 2021). At the level of the whole study: AZD1222 recipients given second doses at about 4 weeks or at about 12 weeks were pooled, since spike-specific TCR depth and breadth were not found to differ between the two schedules. A total of around 240 trial participants underwent TCR sequencing, of whom about 200 had received two doses of AZD1222 and 26 had received two doses of the MenACWY control vaccine. Trial participants were enrolled by age into 18-55, 56-69 and 70-plus year subgroups, with roughly 160, 29 and 62 TCR-sequenced participants respectively.

What the authors observed across the whole study: Because no samples from the day 14 peak response were available, repertoires could be characterized only after the peak T cell response. Epitopes outside the regions mutated in the B.1.351 and B.1.1.7 variants were reportedly recognized by nearly half of the unique spike-specific TCRs. CD4 TCRs associated with the vaccine covered the entire spike protein, and the dominant responses were in regions 160-218 and 743-854. Only six AZD1222 recipients were SARS-CoV-2 seropositive at baseline, limiting conclusions about previously exposed vaccinees. The 56-69-year group was small, and its depth increase did not reach significance, likely because of low power. After two AZD1222 doses, spike-specific TCR breadth and depth were significantly higher than at day 0 and than in MenACWY recipients. Participants were mostly white British, with more females than males. The authors suggested clonal diversity may have been underestimated.

The time point label, as the study defines it: baseline before first vaccination. Vaccinee samples came from UK trials COV001 and COV002, including a single-blind randomized controlled phase 2/3 trial of AZD1222 (ChAdOx1 nCoV-19) in healthy adults. Trial participant PBMC samples were collected at day 0 and day 28 after the second dose for TCRbeta chain sequencing. For CDR1 and CDR2, the germline V gene lists SGHTA and FQGTGA. The CDR3 numbers 16 residues from cysteine through phenylalanine. Of the read, only the CDR3 DNA is kept; its 48 bases are in frame from base 1. Trimming at the junction amounts to 5 bases on V and 7 bases on J, and the germline ends lie 23 bases apart. The CDR3 regions of human TCRbeta chains were analyzed by immunosequencing. In the source study's methods: Repertoire TCRs were checked for matches against a reference library of SARS-CoV-2-specific TCRs that had been generated using the MIRA antigen-specificity platform. Breadth was defined as the fraction of unique TCRs that were SARS-CoV-2-associated, and depth was defined as the fraction of total T cells that were SARS-CoV-2-associated. Using the MIRA data, every spike-specific TCR was mapped to the spike region that the TCR reacted to and assigned to either a CD4 or a CD8 class. Log10-transformed breadth and depth values were compared by one-way ANOVA with Sidak's multiple comparisons tests. This is the immuneACCESS table as TCRdb keeps it, with only in-frame sequences that have V and J called. A part of the clones is gone; compared with another copy, unresolved V genes explain less than half, and the rest is unexplained. That table furnishes V, J and clone size, whereas the DNA furnished D and trimming. In all, the sample holds 200,000 or so clones, and roughly 93% of those were seen once. Roughly 0.99% of the sample lies in the top ten.

This chain is built from TRBV7-3 and TRBJ1-1; a weak D assignment points to TRBD1 (6 bases agree). Sequences were derived from peripheral blood, sampled on day 0 of AZD1222 vaccination. The TCR comes from an adult in good health. The nucleotide sequence is given as TGTGCCAGCAGCCCATATCCAACAGGGAAAGGTGATGAAGCTTTCTTT. Translated, this is CASSPYPTGKGDEAFF.